This T cell receptor (beta chain) is from a study of T cell responses to AZD1222 COVID-19 vaccine. With 5 bases clipped from V and 4 bases from J, the junction kept 8 bases outside the gene matches. Per the germline V gene, CDR1 is SGHAT and CDR2 is FQNNGV. This CDR3 is 16 amino acids long. Data came from immunoSEQ multiplex PCR; TCRdb stores just in-frame clones and leaves some out. The table lists about 120,000 clones, roughly 85% of them singletons. This sample comprised peripheral blood, obtained on day 0 of MenACWY control vaccination. The sequence was obtained from an adult in good health. This chain links TRBV11-2 with TRBJ2-1, with 10 positions matching TRBD2. The CDR3 sequence is CASSIMTSGRYNEQFF. The CDR3 region has the DNA TGTGCCAGCAGCATCATGACTAGCGGGCGATACAATGAGCAGTTCTTC.